These 26 T cell receptor beta chains originate from one sample sequenced in a study of cytomegalovirus exposure and HLA in healthy donors. Primers for the PCR totalled 60 Vbeta and 13 Jbeta. Assay: immunoSEQ multiplex PCR; the TCRdb copy retains only in-frame clones and omits some. The data hold around 120,000 clones, with around 79% observed a single time. The sequenced sample consisted of PBMCs. These receptors were obtained from a woman aged 30 to 39 in good health and CMV-seropositive.

The chain couples TRBV28 to TRBJ2-3; a weak D match, TRBD1 (5 bases). CDR1 and CDR2 (germline): MDHEN, SYDVKM. The CDR3 runs to 13 residues. Trimming removed 5 bases at V and 4 bases at J, with 10 bases between. The CDR3 spells CASSSKQADTQYF. In DNA form, the CDR3 reads TGTGCCAGCAGTAGCAAACAGGCAGATACGCAGTATTTT. Variable domain in full (rest from reference TRBV28 and TRBJ2-3): DVKVTQSSRYLVKRTGEKVFLECVQDMDHENMFWYRQDPGLGLRLIYFSYDVKMKEKGDIPEGYSVSREKKERFSLILESASTNQTSMYLCASSSKQADTQYFGPGTRLTVL.

This rearrangement joins TRBV28 to TRBJ2-5; D is possibly TRBD1 (6 bases). The germline V and J ends were trimmed by 3 bases and 3 bases, with 17 bases remaining between them. Germline CDR1 reads MDHEN; CDR2 reads SYDVKM. The CDR3 is made up of 16 amino acids. CDR3 sequence (DNA): TGTGCCAGCAGTTTGTACAGGGAAAGATTAGAAGAGACCCAGTACTTC. Protein: CASSLYRERLEETQYF.

The rearrangement uses TRBV4-1 and TRBJ2-1, with D tentatively TRBD1 (5 bases). Trimming pared 3 bases from V and 3 bases from J, leaving 12 bases between. CDR1 is MGHRA, CDR2 YSYEKL, per germline. The CDR3 is 15 amino acids. The CDR3 DNA sequence: TGCGCCAGCAGCCACTCAGGGCAGGGCTACAATGAGCAGTTCTTC. Protein: CASSHSGQGYNEQFF.

The V gene is TRBV7-6, the J gene TRBJ2-7, with D possibly matching TRBD1 (5 bases). Germline V gives CDR1 SGHVS, CDR2 FNYEAQ. Trimming cost V 5 bases and J 2 bases, with 22 bases left between them. This CDR3 contains 17 residues. The CDR3: CASSPLPAGSAAYEQYF. Written as DNA, the CDR3 is TGTGCCAGCAGCCCACTCCCGGCAGGGTCTGCGGCCTACGAGCAGTACTTC. Drawing the rest from reference TRBV7-6 and TRBJ2-7, the complete variable domain is GAGVSQSPRYKVTKRGQDVALRCDPISGHVSLYWYRQALGQGPEFLTYFNYEAQQDKSGLPNDRFSAERPEGSISTLTIQRTEQRDSAMYRCASSPLPAGSAAYEQYFGPGTRLTVT.

The V and J genes are TRBV9 and TRBJ1-2; 8 nucleotides align to TRBD1. CDR3 length equals 14 residues. Germline CDR1 and CDR2: SGDLS and YYNGEE. V was pared by 4 bases and J by 6 bases, with 8 bases of the junction left unmatched. Here the CDR3 reads CASSPRTGRDGYTF. As DNA, the CDR3 is TGTGCCAGCAGCCCTCGGACAGGGAGGGATGGCTACACCTTC.

The chain recombines TRBV20-1 with TRBJ2-1; D remains ambiguous. CDR3 length: 11 amino acids. Germline V gene data show CDR1 as DFQATT and CDR2 as SNEGSKA (reference sequence). V dropped 2 bases and J dropped 12 bases, with 11 bases sitting between them. As DNA, the CDR3 is TGCAGTGCTAGACAACGACAAGTGCAGTTCTTC. Residues: CSARQRQVQFF.

The V and J genes are TRBV18 and TRBJ2-7; a weak D match, TRBD1 (6 bases). Trimming stripped 2 bases from V and 7 bases from J, with 15 bases between. The CDR3 runs to 14 residues. Germline CDR1 and CDR2: KGHSH and LQKENI. The CDR3 sequence is CASSPTRAGVEQYF. DNA for the CDR3: TGTGCCAGCTCACCAACACGGGCAGGGGTTGAGCAGTACTTC.

This clone has just a few counts. The gene calls are TRBV5-6 and TRBJ1-2, with 7 bases fitting TRBD1. The CDR3 has 13 residues. Per germline, CDR1 SGHDT and CDR2 YYEEEE. J was trimmed by 10 bases and V by 3 bases; bases with no gene match: 9. CDR3 protein: CASSSLGQNDYTF. The CDR3 DNA reads TGTGCCAGCAGCTCCCTGGGACAGAATGACTACACCTTC.

The rearrangement uses TRBV5-4 and TRBJ2-2, with a weak D call TRBD2 (7 bases). The CDR3 runs 16 residues. Deletions cut 8 bases from V and 1 base from J, with 18 bases between. Germline V gene data show CDR1 as SGHNT and CDR2 as YYREEE (reference sequence). This CDR3 reads CASSHWGGRNTGELFF. The CDR3 coding sequence is TGTGCCAGTAGTCATTGGGGGGGGCGGAACACCGGGGAGCTGTTTTTT.

This clone has only one observation. The chain has TRBV28 and TRBJ2-5, with TRBD1 identical over 8 bases. Per the germline V gene, CDR1 is MDHEN and CDR2 is SYDVKM. Germline trimming cut 6 bases from V and 5 bases from J; bases unmatched to any gene: 5. CDR3 length equals 13 residues. The CDR3 bases are TGTGCCAGCAGGTCGGGACAGGCGGAGACCCAGTACTTC. It translates to CASRSGQAETQYF.

The chain couples TRBV6-5 to TRBJ1-4; 10 bases line up with TRBD1. Germline loops: CDR1 MNHEY, CDR2 SVGAGI. The junction had 2 bases not matched to a gene; V was cut back by 6 bases and J by 4 bases. The CDR3 length is 14 residues. Here the CDR3 DNA reads TGTGCCAGCAGCGGGGACAGGGGTAATGAAAAACTGTTTTTT. Translation: CASSGDRGNEKLFF.

The gene calls are TRBV11-2 and TRBJ1-1, with 7 bases identical to TRBD1. J lost 4 bases, V lost 10 bases, and 15 bases had no gene match. Germline CDR1 is SGHAT and CDR2 is FQNNGV. This CDR3 region has 15 residues. The CDR3 sequence: CATQTLRGPRTEAFF. The CDR3 DNA reads as TGTGCCACCCAAACGTTAAGGGGGCCGCGCACTGAAGCTTTCTTT.

The chain carries TRBV5-1 and TRBJ2-7, with D hard to call. This CDR3 contains 14 residues. The V gene lost 4 bases and the J gene lost 7 bases, with 18 bases spanning the gap. The germline CDR1 and CDR2 sequences are SGHRS and YFSETQ. The CDR3: CASSPPASAREQYF. CDR3 nucleotide sequence: TGCGCCAGCAGCCCCCCAGCTTCGGCGCGGGAGCAGTACTTC.

The V gene is TRBV29-1, the J gene TRBJ1-6; tentative D call: TRBD1 (5 bases). V was shortened by 7 bases and J by 8 bases, with 21 bases between the two germline ends. The CDR3 covers 15 residues. Germline V CDR1 and CDR2: SQVTM, ANQGSEA. CDR3 DNA sequence: TGCAGCGCGAGGCGCGAGGCAGGGCTTGATTCACCCCTCCACTTT. Protein: CSARREAGLDSPLHF.

This chain uses TRBV5-1 with TRBJ2-2; no reliable D call. V shed 5 bases and J shed 4 bases, with 12 bases lying between them. The germline gives CDR1 SGHRS, CDR2 YFSETQ. There are 14 residues in the CDR3. The CDR3 DNA reads as TGCGCCAGCAGTTTTTTATCAGGCACCGGGGAGCTGTTTTTT. It codes for CASSFLSGTGELFF.

A single count supports this clone. CDR3 sequence (DNA): TGTGCCAGCAGCCTCGGTAGGGACAGCCAAGAGACCCAGTACTTC. It specifies CASSLGRDSQETQYF. The chain combines TRBV7-3 with TRBJ2-5, with 7 bases identical to TRBD1. CDR3 length: 15 residues. With V trimmed by 5 bases and J by 1 base, 7 bases remained unmatched. Germline V gene sequence: CDR1 SGHTA, CDR2 FQGTGA.

The chain's CDR3 is CASREDSQETQYF. The DNA of the CDR3 is TGTGCCAGCAGGGAGGACAGCCAAGAGACCCAGTACTTC. The rearrangement joins TRBV2 to TRBJ2-5; D possibly corresponds to TRBD1 (6 bases). Germline CDR1 is SNHLY and CDR2 is FYNNEI. The V gene lost 6 bases and the J gene lost 1 base, with 9 bases spanning the gap. CDR3 length: 13 amino acids. The full variable domain, rest sourced from reference TRBV2 and TRBJ2-5, is EPEVTQTPSHQVTQMGQEVILRCVPISNHLYFYWYRQILGQKVEFLVSFYNNEISEKSEIFDDQFSVERPDGSNFTLKIRSTKLEDSAMYFCASREDSQETQYFGPGTRLLVL.

The chain employs TRBV28 and TRBJ1-2; 9 bases agree with TRBD1. V lost 5 bases and J lost 7; bases outside the gene matches: 8. Germline V gene sequence: CDR1 MDHEN, CDR2 SYDVKM. CDR3 size: 14 residues. The CDR3 coding sequence is TGTGCCAGCAGTATGACAGGGGGTTTCGGTGGCTACACCTTC. The encoded protein is CASSMTGGFGGYTF.

V usage is TRBV2 and J usage is TRBJ2-5, with D perhaps TRBD1 (6 bases). CDR1 is SNHLY and CDR2 is FYNNEI in the germline V gene. Trimming cost V 7 bases and J 4 bases, with 7 bases left between them. The CDR3 is 11 amino acids. The CDR3 DNA reads TGTGCCAGCAAACAGGGAGAGACCCAGTACTTC. This sequence encodes CASKQGETQYF. Variable domain in full (rest from reference TRBV2 and TRBJ2-5): EPEVTQTPSHQVTQMGQEVILRCVPISNHLYFYWYRQILGQKVEFLVSFYNNEISEKSEIFDDQFSVERPDGSNFTLKIRSTKLEDSAMYFCASKQGETQYFGPGTRLLVL.

The chain couples TRBV7-9 to TRBJ2-3; D is unclear. From germline, CDR1 is SEHNR and CDR2 FQNEAQ (reference sequence). This CDR3 region has 14 residues. Trimming took off 1 base at V and 0 bases at J, with 5 bases between the two ends. CDR3 sequence (DNA): TGTGCCAGCAGCTTAGACTTGAGCACAGATACGCAGTATTTT. This translates into CASSLDLSTDTQYF.

J is TRBJ2-3 and V is TRBV7-2; TRBD2 matches at 8 bases. Losses at the gene ends were 4 bases for V and 1 base for J; bases not matched to a gene: 4. CDR1 and CDR2 (germline): SGHTA, FQGNSA. This CDR3 is built from 15 residues. CDR3 region: CASSSNSGGTDTQYF. DNA of the CDR3: TGTGCCAGCAGCTCGAATAGCGGGGGCACAGATACGCAGTATTTT.

The rearrangement links TRBV30 to TRBJ2-3, with 7 nucleotides matching TRBD2. The trim removed 4 bases at V and 4 bases at J, leaving 8 bases unmatched. The CDR3 runs to 14 residues. Per germline, CDR1 GTSNPN and CDR2 SVGIG (reference sequence). The CDR3 is CAWTRGGVADTQYF. The DNA of the CDR3 is TGTGCCTGGACGCGCGGGGGTGTGGCAGATACGCAGTATTTT. Based on the CDR3 plus reference TRBV30 and TRBJ2-3, the full variable domain is SQTIHQWPATLVQPVGSPLSLECTVEGTSNPNLYWYRQAAGRGLQLLFYSVGIGQISSEVPQNLSASRPQDRQFILSSKKLLLSDSGFYLCAWTRGGVADTQYFGPGTRLTVL.

The chain employs TRBV5-1 and TRBJ1-3; D gene unclear. V was clipped by 0 bases and J by 1 base, with 5 bases between them. This CDR3 comprises 14 residues. In germline, CDR1 is SGHRS, CDR2 YFSETQ. The CDR3 reads CASSLGASGNTIYF. CDR3 coding DNA: TGCGCCAGCAGCTTGGGGGCTTCTGGAAACACCATATATTTT.

The chain combines TRBV11-2 with TRBJ2-7, with TRBD1 matching 10 bases. This CDR3 spans 18 amino acids. CDR1 SGHAT and CDR2 FQNNGV come from the germline V gene. V gave up 5 bases and J gave up 3 bases; unmatched junction bases: 16. In DNA form, the CDR3 reads TGTGCCAGCAGCCCGATTAACCGGGACAGGGGCCGCATCTACGAGCAGTACTTC. Translated: CASSPINRDRGRIYEQYF.

The rearrangement uses TRBV5-5 and TRBJ2-7, with 7 bases that match TRBD1. Losses at the gene ends were 0 bases for V and 2 bases for J; bases not matched to a gene: 2. CDR1 is SGHKS, CDR2 YYEKEE, per germline (reference sequence). This CDR3 spans 14 amino acids. DNA for the CDR3: TGTGCCAGCAGCTTGGACAGGGGAACCTACGAGCAGTACTTC. Translated, it gives CASSLDRGTYEQYF.

The V call is TRBV30, the J call TRBJ2-2; D is unclear. V was pared by 4 bases and J by 6 bases, with 9 bases between. Germline V lookup: CDR1 GTSNPN, CDR2 SVGIG (reference sequence). The CDR3 contains 12 residues. CDR3 DNA: TGTGCCTGGATCAGCAGCGCCGGGGAGCTGTTTTTT. As protein: CAWISSAGELFF. Full variable domain (rest looked up from reference TRBV30 and TRBJ2-2): SQTIHQWPATLVQPVGSPLSLECTVEGTSNPNLYWYRQAAGRGLQLLFYSVGIGQISSEVPQNLSASRPQDRQFILSSKKLLLSDSGFYLCAWISSAGELFFGEGSRLTVL.